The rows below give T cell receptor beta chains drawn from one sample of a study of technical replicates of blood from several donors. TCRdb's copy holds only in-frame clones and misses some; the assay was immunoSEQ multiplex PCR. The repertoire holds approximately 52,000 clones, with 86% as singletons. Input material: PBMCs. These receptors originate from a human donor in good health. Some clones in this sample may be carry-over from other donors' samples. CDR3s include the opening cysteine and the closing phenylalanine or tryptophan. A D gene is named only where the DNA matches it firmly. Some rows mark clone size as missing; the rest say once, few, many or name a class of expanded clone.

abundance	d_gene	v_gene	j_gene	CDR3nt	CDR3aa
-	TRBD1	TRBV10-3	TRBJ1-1	TGTGCCATCAATAGACAGGGTCCCACCGGCACTGAAGCTTTCTTT	CAINRQGPTGTEAFF
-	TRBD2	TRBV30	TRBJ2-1	TGTGCCTGGAGTCAAGGCCTAGCGGGAGGGAGTGAGCAGTTCTTC	CAWSQGLAGGSEQFF
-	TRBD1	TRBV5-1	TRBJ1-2	TGCGCCAGCAGCTGGCCGGGACAGGGGAACGACTATGGCTACACCTTC	CASSWPGQGNDYGYTF
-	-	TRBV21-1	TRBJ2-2	TGTGCCAGCAGCGGCCCCCGACAGGTCGGAACCGGGGAGCTGTTTTTT	CASSGPRQVGTGELFF
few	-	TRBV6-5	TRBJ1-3	TGTGCCAGCAGTATGACTAGATCCTCTGGAAACACCATATATTTT	CASSMTRSSGNTIYF
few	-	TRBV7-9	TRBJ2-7	TGTGCCAGCAGCCCCCCTAGCGCCCTGAGGGAGCAGTACTTC	CASSPPSALREQYF
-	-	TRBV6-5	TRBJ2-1	TGTGCCAGCAGTCTTAGCGGTCGGGATGAGCAGTTCTTC	CASSLSGRDEQFF
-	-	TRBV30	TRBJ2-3	TGTGCCTGGACCTTGACATTTTCTAGCACAGATACGCAGTATTTT	CAWTLTFSSTDTQYF
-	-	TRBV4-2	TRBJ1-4	TGTGCCAGCAGCCAAGATTTACAGGGAGTTAATGAAAAACTGTTTTTT	CASSQDLQGVNEKLFF
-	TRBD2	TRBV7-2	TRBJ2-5	TGTGCCAGCAGCCCCGGCGGACTAGCGGGAGCGGCCCAGTACTTC	CASSPGGLAGAAQYF
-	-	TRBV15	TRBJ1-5	TGTGCCACCAGCAGCAGGGAAGCCGCTAGTCAGCCCCAGCATTTT	CATSSREAASQPQHF
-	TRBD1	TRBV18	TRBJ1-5	TGTGCCAGCTCACGGGGACAGGTAGATAGCAATCAGCCCCAGCATTTT	CASSRGQVDSNQPQHF
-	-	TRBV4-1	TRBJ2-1	TGCGCCAGCAGCCAACCCGTCTCAAGCGGTGAGCAGTTCTTC	CASSQPVSSGEQFF
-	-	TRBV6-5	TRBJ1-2	TGTGCCAGCAGTTACACAATTAACTATGGCTACACCTTC	CASSYTINYGYTF